A selection of T cell receptor beta chains follows, all from one sample in a study of cytomegalovirus exposure and HLA in healthy donors. Profiling relied on immunoSEQ multiplex PCR, and the TCRdb table lists in-frame clones only, not all of them. Among under 200,000 clones, around three quarters were seen once, and the ten largest hold approximately 0.7%. Sample: PBMCs. Source of these receptors: a woman aged 35 to 49 in good health and CMV-seronegative. Both conserved end residues are part of each CDR3. Each record gives: clone size, J gene, D gene, V gene, CDR3 protein, CDR3 DNA. The D gene is left open where the match is weak. Clone size is shown for a subset of rows, as once, few, many or a class of expanded clone.

abundance: .
j_gene: TRBJ1-3
d_gene: .
v_gene: TRBV13
CDR3aa: CASSSRDYSGNTIYF
CDR3nt: TGTGCCAGCAGCTCCAGGGACTACTCTGGAAACACCATATATTTT

abundance: .
j_gene: TRBJ2-2
d_gene: .
v_gene: TRBV6-1
CDR3aa: CASELDRTGELFF
CDR3nt: TGTGCCAGCGAACTAGATAGGACCGGGGAGCTGTTTTTT

abundance: .
j_gene: TRBJ1-3
d_gene: .
v_gene: TRBV7-8
CDR3aa: CASSQSSDPYSGNTIYF
CDR3nt: TGTGCCAGCAGCCAATCCAGCGACCCCTACTCTGGAAACACCATATATTTT

abundance: few
j_gene: TRBJ1-2
d_gene: .
v_gene: TRBV12-5
CDR3aa: CASGLSERHGYTF
CDR3nt: TGTGCTAGTGGTTTGTCGGAGCGTCATGGCTACACCTTC

abundance: .
j_gene: TRBJ1-5
d_gene: TRBD1
v_gene: TRBV27
CDR3aa: CASSPLMTGGSFNQPQHF
CDR3nt: TGTGCCAGCAGTCCCCTAATGACAGGGGGGAGCTTTAATCAGCCCCAGCATTTT

abundance: few
j_gene: TRBJ1-1
d_gene: .
v_gene: TRBV5-1
CDR3aa: CASSLVAGANTEAFF
CDR3nt: TGCGCCAGCAGCTTGGTCGCAGGGGCGAACACTGAAGCTTTCTTT

abundance: .
j_gene: TRBJ2-3
d_gene: TRBD2
v_gene: TRBV7-8
CDR3aa: CASSLILTSVSTDTQYF
CDR3nt: TGTGCCAGCAGCTTGATCTTAACTAGCGTTAGCACAGATACGCAGTATTTT

abundance: .
j_gene: TRBJ2-1
d_gene: TRBD2
v_gene: TRBV7-9
CDR3aa: CASSKTSGTYNEQFF
CDR3nt: TGTGCCAGCAGCAAGACTAGCGGGACATACAATGAGCAGTTCTTC

abundance: .
j_gene: TRBJ1-2
d_gene: .
v_gene: TRBV7-9
CDR3aa: CASSPFGGSVRGYTF
CDR3nt: TGTGCCAGCAGCCCATTCGGGGGATCAGTGAGGGGCTACACCTTC

abundance: .
j_gene: TRBJ2-2
d_gene: .
v_gene: TRBV9
CDR3aa: CASSVGPRVTGELFF
CDR3nt: TGTGCCAGCAGCGTAGGTCCCCGAGTCACCGGGGAGCTGTTTTTT

abundance: .
j_gene: TRBJ2-3
d_gene: .
v_gene: TRBV6-4
CDR3aa: CASSEEGLSTDTQYF
CDR3nt: TGTGCCAGCAGTGAGGAAGGACTCAGCACAGATACGCAGTATTTT

abundance: .
j_gene: TRBJ2-3
d_gene: TRBD2
v_gene: TRBV11-3
CDR3aa: CASSLDLGGYTDTQYF
CDR3nt: TGTGCCAGCAGCTTAGATCTCGGGGGGTACACAGATACGCAGTATTTT

abundance: .
j_gene: TRBJ2-1
d_gene: .
v_gene: TRBV5-1
CDR3aa: CASSLEQSSYNEQFF
CDR3nt: TGCGCCAGCAGCTTGGAACAAAGCTCCTACAATGAGCAGTTCTTC

abundance: .
j_gene: TRBJ1-2
d_gene: .
v_gene: TRBV12-5
CDR3aa: CASGLARNNYGYTF
CDR3nt: TGTGCTAGTGGTTTGGCCAGGAACAACTATGGCTACACCTTC

abundance: .
j_gene: TRBJ1-5
d_gene: TRBD1
v_gene: TRBV6-5
CDR3aa: CASRPGTVIGVQHF
CDR3nt: TGTGCCAGCAGACCCGGGACAGTTATCGGTGTACAGCATTTT

abundance: .
j_gene: TRBJ2-1
d_gene: .
v_gene: TRBV5-1
CDR3aa: CASSLAGGLGYNEQFF
CDR3nt: TGCGCCAGCAGCTTGGCCGGGGGGCTCGGATACAATGAGCAGTTCTTC

abundance: once
j_gene: TRBJ2-7
d_gene: .
v_gene: TRBV5-1
CDR3aa: CASSFNTGHSYEQYF
CDR3nt: TGCGCCAGCAGCTTTAATACAGGGCACTCCTACGAGCAGTACTTC

abundance: .
j_gene: TRBJ1-1
d_gene: TRBD1
v_gene: TRBV5-1
CDR3aa: CASSLVGQRPMNTEAFF
CDR3nt: TGCGCCAGCAGCTTGGTGGGACAGCGGCCCATGAACACTGAAGCTTTCTTT

abundance: once
j_gene: TRBJ1-1
d_gene: TRBD1
v_gene: TRBV6-1
CDR3aa: CASSELAGGTEAFF
CDR3nt: TGTGCCAGCAGTGAGTTGGCAGGGGGCACTGAAGCTTTCTTT

abundance: .
j_gene: TRBJ2-3
d_gene: TRBD1
v_gene: TRBV19
CDR3aa: CASSWTGSTDTQYF
CDR3nt: TGTGCCAGTAGCTGGACAGGGAGCACAGATACGCAGTATTTT

abundance: few
j_gene: TRBJ1-1
d_gene: TRBD1
v_gene: TRBV27
CDR3aa: CASSLLGQGQQNTEAFF
CDR3nt: TGTGCCAGCAGTTTACTCGGACAGGGTCAGCAGAACACTGAAGCTTTCTTT

abundance: once
j_gene: TRBJ2-7
d_gene: TRBD1
v_gene: TRBV6-1
CDR3aa: CASSAGTGVYEQYF
CDR3nt: TGTGCCAGCAGCGCCGGGACAGGGGTTTACGAGCAGTACTTC

abundance: .
j_gene: TRBJ2-1
d_gene: TRBD1
v_gene: TRBV6-5
CDR3aa: CASREQGERDEQFF
CDR3nt: TGTGCCAGCAGAGAGCAGGGGGAAAGGGATGAGCAGTTCTTC

abundance: .
j_gene: TRBJ2-4
d_gene: .
v_gene: TRBV5-6
CDR3aa: CASSGITGLLAKNIQYF
CDR3nt: TGTGCCAGCAGCGGCATTACAGGGCTACTAGCCAAAAACATTCAGTACTTC

abundance: .
j_gene: TRBJ2-5
d_gene: .
v_gene: TRBV27
CDR3aa: CASSLSTSSPQETQYF
CDR3nt: TGTGCCAGCAGTTTATCGACTAGTTCCCCTCAAGAGACCCAGTACTTC

abundance: .
j_gene: TRBJ2-1
d_gene: TRBD2
v_gene: TRBV7-9
CDR3aa: CASSLATSEYNEQFF
CDR3nt: TGTGCCAGCAGCTTAGCGACTAGCGAGTACAATGAGCAGTTCTTC